Below, one T cell receptor (beta chain) is given with its context. The V and J ends lost 6 bases and 7 bases respectively, with 13 bases between them. The CDR3 contains 13 residues. Germline loops: CDR1 LNHDA, CDR2 SQIVND (reference sequence). The sample comes from a study of control samples from healthy donors and cancer patients. Sequenced by immunoSEQ multiplex PCR; TCRdb stores in-frame clones only, minus some. The sample has 100,000 to 150,000 clones, about 90% seen once. This sequence was found in a man in his sixties in good health. The sequencing sample was made of blood. The J gene is TRBJ1-3, the V gene TRBV19, with D tentatively TRBD1 (6 bases). The chain's CDR3 is CASSTGQTNTIYF. DNA of the CDR3: TGTGCCAGTAGCACGGGACAAACCAACACCATATATTTT.